This T cell receptor (beta chain) was retrieved from a study of spatial heterogeneity in lung cancer. In its sample, this clonotype was seen many times. The time point is: sample taken at primary tumor resection. CDR1 and CDR2 (germline): SGHAT, FQNNGV. V was shortened by 3 bases and J by 1 base, with 9 bases between the two germline ends. This CDR3 is built from 15 residues. One entry per CDR3 protein results from TCRdb running MiXCR on the 5' RACE reads. There are about 5,800 distinct CDR3 sequences in the sample; more than 10% occur only once, and around 21% lies in the top ten. The clonotype was recovered from a female donor with early-stage non-small cell lung cancer. The chain has TRBV11-2 and TRBJ2-2; D gene unclear. The sequencing here drew on normal lung tissue next to the tumor, taken at surgery. The CDR3 DNA follows: TGTGCCAGCAGCTTTACCCGACAGAACACCGGGGAGCTGTTTTTT. Protein: CASSFTRQNTGELFF.